One sample yielded the 15 T cell receptor beta chains listed below, sequenced in a study of T-cell reconstitution after alpha-beta-depleted transplantation in children. This sample's TCRbeta library carried unique molecular identifier barcodes. Each CDR3 protein gets one entry after TCRdb re-called the PCR reads with MiXCR. The sample yields a few hundred thousand distinct CDR3 sequences, 10% to 15% seen once. The material sequenced was PBMCs, mostly from graft donor cells, taken 360 days after TCRalphabeta/CD19-depleted stem cell transplant. These receptor sequences come from a male patient aged 5 to 17 who had a stem cell transplant for acute myeloid leukemia, so the T cells may come from the graft donor.

About this clonotype: This sequence may be a read error, since a much larger clone differs from it by one base. The V and J genes are TRBV6-2 or TRBV6-3 and TRBJ1-1; 7 nucleotides line up with TRBD1. The germline gives CDR1 MNHEY, CDR2 SVGEGT. The CDR3 extends over 14 amino acids. The junction had 4 bases not matched to a gene; V was cut back by 6 bases and J by 0 bases. The CDR3 is CASSIGGMNTEAFF. As DNA, the CDR3 is TGTGCCAGCAGCATAGGGGGCATGAACACTGAAGCTTTCTTT.

In this sample, this clonotype turned up a few times. The rearrangement links TRBV3-1 to TRBJ2-1, with TRBD2 matching 9 bases. CDR3 length: 16 amino acids. The germline V gene has CDR1 LGHDT and CDR2 YNNKEL (reference sequence). J was trimmed by 2 bases and V by 1 base; bases with no gene match: 3. The CDR3, as DNA: TGTGCCAGCAGCCAAGCGCGACTAGCGGCCTACAATGAGCAGTTCTTC. Translating it yields CASSQARLAAYNEQFF.

This clonotype was seen repeatedly, ten times or more. The V and J genes are TRBV20-1 and TRBJ2-2, with 10 bases lining up with TRBD2. V dropped 0 bases and J dropped 4; count of bases not matched to a gene: 5. Germline loops: CDR1 DFQATT, CDR2 SNEGSKA (reference sequence). CDR3 length: 16 residues. The CDR3 region has the DNA TGCAGTGCTAGAGATCTGAGCGGGAGGGCCACCGGGGAGCTGTTTTTT. Translating gives CSARDLSGRATGELFF.

This clonotype appeared many times. J is TRBJ2-1 and V is TRBV29-1; 13 bases agree with TRBD2. The germline V gene encodes CDR1 SQVTM and CDR2 ANQGSEA. This CDR3 has 15 amino acids. V was pared by 5 bases and J by 9 bases, with 10 bases of the junction left unmatched. CDR3: CSVPLLAGGPREQFF. In DNA form, the CDR3 reads TGCAGCGTTCCCCTACTAGCGGGAGGGCCGCGTGAGCAGTTCTTC.

This rearrangement joins TRBV5-1 to TRBJ2-1; TRBD2 might be the D (6 bases). CDR3 size: 19 residues. Between the trimmed V and J ends, which lost 1 base and 0 bases, there was a span of 20 bases. Germline V gene lookup returns CDR1 SGHRS and CDR2 YFSETQ. CDR3: CASSLIPSRERRSYNEQFF. In nucleotides, the CDR3 is TGCGCCAGCAGCTTGATCCCCAGTCGGGAGAGACGCTCCTACAATGAGCAGTTCTTC. Supplemented by reference TRBV5-1 and TRBJ2-1, the full variable domain reads KAGVTQTPRYLIKTRGQQVTLSCSPISGHRSVSWYQQTPGQGLQFLFEYFSETQRNKGNFPGRFSGRQFSNSRSEMNVSTLELGDSALYLCASSLIPSRERRSYNEQFFGPGTRLTVL.

The rearrangement joins TRBV20-1 to TRBJ2-5; D is unclear. Germline assignment: CDR1 DFQATT and CDR2 SNEGSKA (reference sequence). CDR3 length: 12 residues. The ends were cut back, 5 bases at V and 5 bases at J, with 12 bases in the middle. The CDR3 coding sequence is TGCAGTGCTGCCCCTCACCGGGAGACCCAGTACTTC. Its protein is CSAAPHRETQYF.

V is TRBV12-3 or TRBV12-4 and J is TRBJ1-4; D uncertain. The length of the CDR3 is 16 residues. Trimming pared 0 bases from V and 0 bases from J, leaving 8 bases between. This CDR3 reads CASSLAPPATNEKLFF. For the CDR3, the DNA is TGTGCCAGCAGTTTAGCGCCGCCTGCAACTAATGAAAAACTGTTTTTT.

The gene calls are TRBV3-1 and TRBJ2-7; 15 nucleotides line up with TRBD2. The CDR3 totals 18 residues. Trimming took 10 bases from V and 4 from J; bases not matched to a gene: 17. Per the germline V gene, CDR1 is LGHDT and CDR2 is YNNKEL (reference sequence). CDR3 in DNA: TGTGCCACCACCCCCGGACTAGCGGGAGGGCCTTCGTCTTACGAGCAGTACTTC. It specifies CATTPGLAGGPSSYEQYF.

This clonotype was seen at least ten times. Without the conserved terminal phenylalanine or tryptophan, this CDR3 likely stems from a read error. The limits of the CDR3 on the DNA are not certain, so only TCRdb's listed CDR3 is given. This rearrangement joins TRBV28 to TRBJ2-3; TRBD2 was called by the table and not checked on the DNA. The CDR3 has 13 residues if both end residues are counted. The germline CDR1 and CDR2 sequences are MDHEN and SYDVKM. CDR3 residues: CASSLWLGGAAMV.

This clonotype showed up many times. The V call is TRBV2, the J call TRBJ2-1; 7 positions match TRBD2. CDR3 length: 16 amino acids. CDR1 and CDR2 (germline): SNHLY, FYNNEI. The V gene end was trimmed by 6 bases and the J gene end by 4 bases; junction bases not matched to a gene: 12. CDR3 amino acids: CASSISRLAAYNEQFF. CDR3 sequence (DNA): TGTGCCAGCAGCATCAGTCGTCTAGCGGCATACAATGAGCAGTTCTTC. Together with reference TRBV2 and TRBJ2-1, the CDR3 gives the full variable domain: EPEVTQTPSHQVTQMGQEVILRCVPISNHLYFYWYRQILGQKVEFLVSFYNNEISEKSEIFDDQFSVERPDGSNFTLKIRSTKLEDSAMYFCASSISRLAAYNEQFFGPGTRLTVL.

At least ten counts were recorded for this clonotype. The chain combines TRBV29-1 with TRBJ2-7; perhaps TRBD1 as D (6 bases). Per germline, CDR1 SQVTM and CDR2 ANQGSEA. V was clipped by 6 bases and J by 9 bases, with 21 bases between them. This CDR3 is 13 amino acids long. The CDR3 coding sequence is TGCAGCGTCGCCGGGACACCCCAACTCGCGCAGTACTTC. Amino acids: CSVAGTPQLAQYF.

The chain is built from TRBV3-1 and TRBJ2-5, with no clear D. Germline-derived CDR1 and CDR2 are LGHDT and YNNKEL (reference sequence). The CDR3 is made up of 15 amino acids. V dropped 4 bases and J dropped 5 bases, with 17 bases sitting between them. The CDR3: CASSLNDGTKETQYF. CDR3 nucleotide sequence: TGTGCCAGCAGCCTGAACGATGGTACGAAGGAGACCCAGTACTTC.

This clonotype was counted ten times or more. V gene TRBV30 combines with J gene TRBJ2-1, with D possibly called TRBD1 or TRBD2 (5 bases each). The V gene's germline CDR1 is GTSNPN and CDR2 SVGIG (reference sequence). Trimming left V 1 base short and J 7 bases short, with 20 bases between. The CDR3 consists of 16 residues. The CDR3 sequence: CAWSAVWGRRGNEQFF. The CDR3, as DNA: TGTGCCTGGAGTGCGGTTTGGGGGAGACGTGGGAATGAGCAGTTCTTC.

At least ten counts were recorded for this clonotype. V usage is TRBV27 and J usage is TRBJ2-5; D might be TRBD1 (6 bases). Trimming cost V 2 bases and J 4 bases, with 8 bases left between them. CDR1 is MNHEY and CDR2 is SMNVEV in the germline V gene (reference sequence). The CDR3 contains 13 residues. The chain's CDR3 is CASSLQGRETQYF. CDR3 nucleotides: TGTGCCAGCAGTTTACAGGGGCGAGAGACCCAGTACTTC.

The rearrangement uses TRBV5-1 and TRBJ2-3; 8 nucleotides align to TRBD1. The CDR3 sequence is 17 residues long. Trimming took 0 bases from V and 1 from J; bases not matched to a gene: 7. Germline V gives CDR1 SGHRS, CDR2 YFSETQ. The CDR3 sequence is CASSLVRLGQGTDTQYF. The DNA for the CDR3 is TGCGCCAGCAGCTTGGTTAGGCTGGGACAGGGCACAGATACGCAGTATTTT.